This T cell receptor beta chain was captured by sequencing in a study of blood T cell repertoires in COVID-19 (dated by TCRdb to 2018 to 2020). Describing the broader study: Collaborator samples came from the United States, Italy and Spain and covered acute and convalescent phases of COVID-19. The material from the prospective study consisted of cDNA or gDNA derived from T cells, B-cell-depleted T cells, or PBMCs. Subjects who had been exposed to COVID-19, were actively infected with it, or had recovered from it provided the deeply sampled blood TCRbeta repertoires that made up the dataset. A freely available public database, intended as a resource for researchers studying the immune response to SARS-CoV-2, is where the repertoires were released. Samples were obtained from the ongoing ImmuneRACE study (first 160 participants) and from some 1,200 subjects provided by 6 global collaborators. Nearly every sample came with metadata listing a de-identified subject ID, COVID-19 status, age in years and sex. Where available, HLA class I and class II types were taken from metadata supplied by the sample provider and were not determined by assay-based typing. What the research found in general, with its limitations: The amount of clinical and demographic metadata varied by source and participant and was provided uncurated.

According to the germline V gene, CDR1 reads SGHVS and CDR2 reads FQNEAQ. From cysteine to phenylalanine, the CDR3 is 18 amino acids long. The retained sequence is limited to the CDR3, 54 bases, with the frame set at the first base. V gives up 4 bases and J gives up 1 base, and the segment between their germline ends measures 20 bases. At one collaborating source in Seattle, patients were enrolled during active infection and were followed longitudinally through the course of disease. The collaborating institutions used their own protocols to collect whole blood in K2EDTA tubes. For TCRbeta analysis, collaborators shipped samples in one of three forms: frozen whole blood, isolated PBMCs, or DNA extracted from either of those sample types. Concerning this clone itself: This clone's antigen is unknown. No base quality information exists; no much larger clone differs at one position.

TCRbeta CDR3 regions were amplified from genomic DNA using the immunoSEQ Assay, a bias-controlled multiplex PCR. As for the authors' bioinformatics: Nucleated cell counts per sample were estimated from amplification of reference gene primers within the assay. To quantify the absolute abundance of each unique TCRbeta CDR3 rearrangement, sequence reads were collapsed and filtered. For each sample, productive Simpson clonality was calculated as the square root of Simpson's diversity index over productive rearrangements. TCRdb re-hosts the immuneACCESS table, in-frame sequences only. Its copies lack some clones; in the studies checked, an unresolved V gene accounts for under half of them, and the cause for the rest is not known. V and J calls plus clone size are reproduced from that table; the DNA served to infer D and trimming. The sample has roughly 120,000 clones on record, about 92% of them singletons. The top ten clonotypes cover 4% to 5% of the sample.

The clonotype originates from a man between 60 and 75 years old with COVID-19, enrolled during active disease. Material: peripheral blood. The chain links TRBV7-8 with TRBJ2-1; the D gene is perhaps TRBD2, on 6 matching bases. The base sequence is TGTGCCAGCAGCTCTCATCGGCGGGATCCCCGGTCCTACAATGAGCAGTTCTTC. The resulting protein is CASSSHRRDPRSYNEQFF.